These 14 T cell receptor beta chains came from one sample sequenced in a study of breast tumors, draining lymph nodes, adjacent tissues. TCRdb reprocessed the multiplex PCR reads via MiXCR and lists one record per CDR3 protein. Counted here are tens of thousands of distinct CDR3 sequences, 20% to 25% occurring once; the ten biggest clones make up 6.5% to 8%. Sequencing was carried out using breast tumor tissue. The source of these receptors is a female donor with breast cancer. Some clones in this sample may be carry-over from other donors' samples.

The chain uses TRBV6-5 and TRBJ2-5, with D hard to call. The CDR3 is 12 residues long. CDR1 and CDR2 (germline): MNHEY, SVGAGI. Trimming left V 7 bases short and J 4 bases short, with 10 bases between. The chain's CDR3 is CASMGSRETQYF. The CDR3 DNA sequence: TGTGCCAGCATGGGCAGCCGAGAGACCCAGTACTTC.

This clonotype occurred many times. V gene TRBV6-1 combines with J gene TRBJ2-2, with a possible D match to TRBD2 (6 bases). From germline, CDR1 is MNHNS and CDR2 SASEGT. The CDR3 runs 12 residues. V dropped 10 bases and J dropped 7 bases, with 13 bases sitting between them. The CDR3 region has the DNA TGTGCCAACTCCTGGGGGGACGGGGAGCTGTTTTTT. This gives the protein CANSWGDGELFF.

This chain connects TRBV28 to TRBJ1-2; D perhaps matches TRBD1 (6 bases). This CDR3 is built from 15 residues. Germline loops: CDR1 MDHEN, CDR2 SYDVKM. V lost 4 bases, J lost 0 bases, and 12 bases lay in between. The CDR3 sequence is CASSSPRTANYGYTF. The DNA of the CDR3 is TGTGCCAGCAGTTCCCCCCGGACAGCTAACTATGGCTACACCTTC.

This clonotype was picked up many times. The V call is TRBV2, the J call TRBJ1-2; TRBD1 agrees at 7 bases. The CDR3 has 13 amino acids. CDR1 is SNHLY, CDR2 FYNNEI, per germline. With 6 bases clipped from V and 4 bases from J, the junction kept 5 bases outside the gene matches. The CDR3 DNA sequence: TGTGCCAGCAGGGGACAGTACTTCTATGGCTACACCTTC. Translation gives CASRGQYFYGYTF.

This clonotype was observed many times. The CDR3 region is CASSPDLGSTPLHF. Here the CDR3 DNA reads TGTGCCAGCAGCCCCGACCTAGGGTCAACACCCCTCCACTTT. The chain carries TRBV7-9 and TRBJ1-6; D is uncertain. The CDR3 contains 14 residues. V gave up 5 bases and J gave up 11 bases, with 16 bases separating them. CDR1 SEHNR and CDR2 FQNEAQ come from the germline V gene (reference sequence).

This chain uses TRBV24-1 with TRBJ2-1; a weak D match, TRBD2 (7 bases). CDR1 KGHDR and CDR2 SFDVKD come from the germline V gene. Trimming removed 11 bases from V and 2 bases from J, with 15 bases in between. The CDR3 covers 14 residues. The CDR3 coding sequence is TGTGCCATCCCCGGGCGGGGGCCCTACAATGAGCAGTTCTTC. It yields the protein CAIPGRGPYNEQFF.

This clonotype was seen ten or more times. This chain connects TRBV24-1 to TRBJ2-3; D might be TRBD1 (5 bases). Germline-derived CDR1 and CDR2 are KGHDR and SFDVKD. The CDR3 contains 15 residues. Trimming took 4 bases from V and 0 from J, leaving 10 bases between them. CDR3 amino acids: CATSEGLLSTDTQYF. In DNA, the CDR3 is TGTGCCACCAGTGAGGGGCTGCTTAGCACAGATACGCAGTATTTT.

To note about this clonotype: This sequence may be a read error, since a much larger clone differs from it by one base. J is TRBJ2-7 and V is TRBV6-1, with 7 bases lining up with TRBD2. The V and J ends lost 4 bases and 3 bases, in that order; junction bases with no gene match: 3. CDR1 is MNHNS and CDR2 is SASEGT in the germline V gene. This CDR3 has 13 amino acids. The CDR3 loop reads CASSGREGYEQYF. The CDR3 nucleotides are TGTGCCAGCAGTGGGAGGGAGGGCTACGAGCAGTACTTC.

This sequence joins TRBV25-1 and TRBJ1-1, with 9 bases identical to TRBD1. The CDR3 has 13 residues. Per germline, CDR1 MGHDK and CDR2 SYGVNS. V shed 5 bases and J 6 bases; nucleotides not matched to a gene: 4. In DNA, the CDR3 is TGTGCCAGCAGTTGGACAGGGGAGGCTGAAGCTTTCTTT. It specifies CASSWTGEAEAFF.

This chain connects TRBV6-5 to TRBJ1-2; maybe TRBD1 (6 bases). Deletions cut 0 bases from V and 7 bases from J, with 12 bases between. This CDR3 comprises 14 residues. Germline CDR1 and CDR2: MNHEY and SVGAGI. Written as DNA, the CDR3 is TGTGCCAGCAGTTACTCGCAAGGGGGAAGTGGCTACACCTTC. Translation gives CASSYSQGGSGYTF.

The rearrangement joins TRBV6-5 to TRBJ2-7; D is uncertain. Germline assignment: CDR1 MNHEY and CDR2 SVGAGI. V lost 8 bases and J 7 bases, leaving 15 bases between the germline ends. CDR3 size: 12 residues. The CDR3 DNA reads as TGTGCCAGCGCTTCAGGACCCGGGGAGCAGTACTTC. Protein: CASASGPGEQYF.

This clonotype was counted many times. The chain uses TRBV7-9 and TRBJ2-2, with 8 bases lining up with TRBD2. Germline-derived CDR1 and CDR2 are SEHNR and FQNEAQ (reference sequence). Trimming took 5 bases from V and 1 from J; bases not matched to a gene: 6. The CDR3 loop spans 16 amino acids. The CDR3 is CASSPLAEVNTGELFF. DNA for the CDR3: TGTGCCAGCAGCCCACTAGCGGAGGTGAACACCGGGGAGCTGTTTTTT.

This clonotype came up many times. This chain connects TRBV4-1 to TRBJ1-3; D remains ambiguous. The V and J ends lost 1 base and 0 bases respectively, with 13 bases between them. The CDR3 consists of 17 residues. From germline, CDR1 is MGHRA and CDR2 YSYEKL. CDR3 residues: CASSQVLGAGSGNTIYF. In DNA form, the CDR3 reads TGCGCCAGCAGCCAAGTTCTGGGAGCGGGCTCTGGAAACACCATATATTTT.

To note about this clonotype: The junction differs from germline at one of its ends, possibly a read error. The V gene is TRBV2, the J gene TRBJ2-3; TRBD2 matches at 11 bases. The CDR3 sequence is 18 residues long. From germline, CDR1 is SNHLY and CDR2 FYNNEI. The CDR3 reads CASSEWFGLAGLTDAQYF. CDR3 coding DNA: TGTGCCAGCAGTGAATGGTTTGGACTAGCGGGCCTCACAGATGCGCAGTATTTT.